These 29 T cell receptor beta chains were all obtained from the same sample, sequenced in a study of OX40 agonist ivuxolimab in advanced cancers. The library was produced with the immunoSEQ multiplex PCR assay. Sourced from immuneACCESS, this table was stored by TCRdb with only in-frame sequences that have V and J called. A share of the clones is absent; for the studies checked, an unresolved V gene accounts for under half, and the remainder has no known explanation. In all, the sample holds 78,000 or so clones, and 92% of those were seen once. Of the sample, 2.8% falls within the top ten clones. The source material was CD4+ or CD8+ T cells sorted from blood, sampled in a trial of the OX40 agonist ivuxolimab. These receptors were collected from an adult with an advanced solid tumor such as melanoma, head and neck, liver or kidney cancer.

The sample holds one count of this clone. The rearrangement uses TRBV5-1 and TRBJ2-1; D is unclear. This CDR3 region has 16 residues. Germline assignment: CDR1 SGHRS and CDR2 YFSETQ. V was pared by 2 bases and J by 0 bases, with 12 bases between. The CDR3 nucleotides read TGCGCCAGCAGCTTTTTTGGCGCCACCTCCTACAATGAGCAGTTCTTC. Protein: CASSFFGATSYNEQFF.

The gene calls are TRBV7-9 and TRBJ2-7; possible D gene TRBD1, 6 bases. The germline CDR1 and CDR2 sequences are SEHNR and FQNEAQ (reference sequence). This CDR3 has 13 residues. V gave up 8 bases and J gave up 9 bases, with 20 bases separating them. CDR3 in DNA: TGTGCCAGCTCCCGCCGGGACAACAATCGGCAGTACTTC. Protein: CASSRRDNNRQYF.

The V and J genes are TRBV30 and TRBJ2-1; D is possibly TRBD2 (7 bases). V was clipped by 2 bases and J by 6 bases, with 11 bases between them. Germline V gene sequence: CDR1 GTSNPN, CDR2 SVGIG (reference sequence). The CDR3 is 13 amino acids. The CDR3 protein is CAWSRGAPNEQFF. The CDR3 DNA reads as TGTGCCTGGAGTCGGGGGGCCCCCAATGAGCAGTTCTTC.

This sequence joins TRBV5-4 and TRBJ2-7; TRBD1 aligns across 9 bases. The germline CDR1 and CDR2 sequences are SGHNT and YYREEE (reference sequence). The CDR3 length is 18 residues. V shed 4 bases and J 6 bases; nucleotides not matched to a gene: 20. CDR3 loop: CASSVGTGTLPRSREQYF. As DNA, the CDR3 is TGTGCCAGCAGCGTAGGGACAGGGACCTTACCCCGGTCCCGCGAGCAGTACTTC.

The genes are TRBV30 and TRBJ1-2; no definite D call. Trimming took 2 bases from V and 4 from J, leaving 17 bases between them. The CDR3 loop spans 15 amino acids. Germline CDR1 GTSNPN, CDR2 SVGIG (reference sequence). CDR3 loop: CAWSPSKGFSYGYTF. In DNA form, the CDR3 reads TGTGCCTGGAGTCCTTCAAAAGGATTCTCCTATGGCTACACCTTC.

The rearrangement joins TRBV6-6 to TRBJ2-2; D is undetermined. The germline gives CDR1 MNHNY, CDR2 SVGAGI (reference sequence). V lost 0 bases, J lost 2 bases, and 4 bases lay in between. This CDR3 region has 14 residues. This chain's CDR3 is CASSYSRNTGELFF. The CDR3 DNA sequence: TGTGCCAGCAGTTACTCTAGAAACACCGGGGAGCTGTTTTTT.

The CDR3: CSVSKIADSYEQYF. Here the CDR3 DNA reads TGCAGCGTTTCGAAGATTGCGGATTCCTACGAGCAGTACTTC. The V gene is TRBV29-1, the J gene TRBJ2-7, with no clear D. V was shortened by 5 bases and J by 1 base, with 15 bases between the two germline ends. In germline, CDR1 is SQVTM, CDR2 ANQGSEA. The CDR3 is made up of 14 amino acids.

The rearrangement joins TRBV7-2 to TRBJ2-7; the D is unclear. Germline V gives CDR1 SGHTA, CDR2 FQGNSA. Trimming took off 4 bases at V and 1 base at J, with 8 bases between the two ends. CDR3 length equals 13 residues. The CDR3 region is CASSSSVSYEQYF. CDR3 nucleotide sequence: TGTGCCAGCAGCTCTTCTGTGTCCTACGAGCAGTACTTC.

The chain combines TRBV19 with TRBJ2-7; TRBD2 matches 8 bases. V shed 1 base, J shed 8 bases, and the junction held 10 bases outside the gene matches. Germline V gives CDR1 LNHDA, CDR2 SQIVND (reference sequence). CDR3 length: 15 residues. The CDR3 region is CASSIGLAMSSKQYF. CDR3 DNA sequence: TGTGCCAGTAGTATAGGACTAGCGATGAGTAGCAAGCAGTACTTC.

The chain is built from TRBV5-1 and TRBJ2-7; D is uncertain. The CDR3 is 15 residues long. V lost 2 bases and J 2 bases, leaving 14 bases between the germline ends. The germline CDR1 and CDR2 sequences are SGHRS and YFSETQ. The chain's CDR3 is CASSFRSDGTYEQYF. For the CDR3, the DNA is TGCGCCAGCAGCTTTCGATCGGACGGCACCTACGAGCAGTACTTC.

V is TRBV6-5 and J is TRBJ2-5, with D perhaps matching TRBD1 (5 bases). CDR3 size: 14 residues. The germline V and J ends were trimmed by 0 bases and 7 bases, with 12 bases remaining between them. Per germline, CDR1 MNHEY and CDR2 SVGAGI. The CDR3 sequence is CASSYSSREGTQYF. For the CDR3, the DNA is TGTGCCAGCAGTTACTCTTCCAGGGAAGGGACCCAGTACTTC.

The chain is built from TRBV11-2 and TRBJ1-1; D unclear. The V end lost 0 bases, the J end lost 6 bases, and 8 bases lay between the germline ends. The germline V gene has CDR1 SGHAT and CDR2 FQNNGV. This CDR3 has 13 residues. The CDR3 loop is CASSLDRLSEAFF. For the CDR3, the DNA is TGTGCCAGCAGCTTAGACAGGCTCTCTGAAGCTTTCTTT.

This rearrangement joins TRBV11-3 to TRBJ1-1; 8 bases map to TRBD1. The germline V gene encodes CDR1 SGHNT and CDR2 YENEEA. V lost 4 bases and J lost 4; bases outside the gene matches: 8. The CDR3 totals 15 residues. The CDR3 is CASSWSGTGGTEAFF. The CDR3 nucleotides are TGTGCCAGCAGCTGGTCCGGGACAGGCGGCACTGAAGCTTTCTTT.

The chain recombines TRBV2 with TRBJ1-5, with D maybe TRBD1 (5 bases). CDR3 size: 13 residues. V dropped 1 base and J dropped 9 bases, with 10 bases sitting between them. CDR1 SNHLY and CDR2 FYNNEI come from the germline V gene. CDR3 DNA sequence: TGTGCCAGCAGTGAAGTCGGCGGGGGGCCCCAGCATTTT. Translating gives CASSEVGGGPQHF.

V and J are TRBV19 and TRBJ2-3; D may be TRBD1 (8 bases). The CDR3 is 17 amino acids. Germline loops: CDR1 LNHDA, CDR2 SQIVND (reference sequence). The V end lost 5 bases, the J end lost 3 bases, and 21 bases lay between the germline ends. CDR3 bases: TGTGCCAGTAGTGCCCGAACAGGGGGGGTTAAAACAGATACGCAGTATTTT. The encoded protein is CASSARTGGVKTDTQYF. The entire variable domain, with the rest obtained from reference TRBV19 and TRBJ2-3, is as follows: DGGITQSPKYLFRKEGQNVTLSCEQNLNHDAMYWYRQDPGQGLRLIYYSQIVNDFQKGDIAEGYSVSREKKESFPLTVTSAQKNPTAFYLCASSARTGGVKTDTQYFGPGTRLTVL.

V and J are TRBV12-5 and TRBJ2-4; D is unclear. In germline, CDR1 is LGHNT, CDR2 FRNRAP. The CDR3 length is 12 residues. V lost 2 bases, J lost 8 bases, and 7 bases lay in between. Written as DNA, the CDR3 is TGTGCTAGTGGTTTGCCCGAGGACATTCAGTACTTC. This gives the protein CASGLPEDIQYF.

The CDR3 DNA reads as TGTGCCAGCTCACCGACTAGCGGGTTTGGAGATACGCAGTATTTT. This sequence encodes CASSPTSGFGDTQYF. The J gene is TRBJ2-3, the V gene TRBV18; 10 bases map to TRBD2. Trimming at V came to 3 bases and at J to 5 bases, leaving 5 bases not matched to a gene. The CDR3 has 15 amino acids. Germline assignment: CDR1 KGHSH and CDR2 LQKENI.

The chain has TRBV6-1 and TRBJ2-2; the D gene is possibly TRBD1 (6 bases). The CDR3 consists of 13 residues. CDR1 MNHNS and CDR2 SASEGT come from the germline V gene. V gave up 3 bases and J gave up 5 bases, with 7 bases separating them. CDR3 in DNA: TGTGCCAGCAGTGACAGGGGAACCGGGGAGCTGTTTTTT. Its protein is CASSDRGTGELFF.

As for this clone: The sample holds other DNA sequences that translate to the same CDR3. CDR3 sequence: CASSPPGQGSDTQYF. The CDR3 DNA follows: TGTGCCAGCTCACCTCCGGGACAGGGGTCAGATACGCAGTATTTT. V and J are TRBV18 and TRBJ2-3; 10 positions match TRBD1. Trimming took 3 bases from V and 4 from J; bases not matched to a gene: 4. The CDR3 runs to 15 residues. CDR1 is KGHSH, CDR2 LQKENI, per germline.

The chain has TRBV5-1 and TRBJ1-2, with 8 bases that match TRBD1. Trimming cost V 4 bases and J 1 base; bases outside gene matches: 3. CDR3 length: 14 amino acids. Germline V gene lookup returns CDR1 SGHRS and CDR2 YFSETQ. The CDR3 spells CASSRGQGNYGYTF. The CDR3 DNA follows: TGCGCCAGCAGCCGCGGACAGGGTAACTATGGCTACACCTTC.

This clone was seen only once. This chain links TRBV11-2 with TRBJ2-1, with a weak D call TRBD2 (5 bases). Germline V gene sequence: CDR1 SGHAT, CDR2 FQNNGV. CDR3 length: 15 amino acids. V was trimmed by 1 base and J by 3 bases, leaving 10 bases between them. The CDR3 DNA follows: TGTGCCAGCAGCTTAGCGCGGGCCTACTACAATGAGCAGTTCTTC. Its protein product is CASSLARAYYNEQFF.

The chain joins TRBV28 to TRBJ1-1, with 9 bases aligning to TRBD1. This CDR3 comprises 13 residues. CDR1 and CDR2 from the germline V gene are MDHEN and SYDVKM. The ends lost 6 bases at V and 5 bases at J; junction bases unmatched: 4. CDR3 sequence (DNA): TGTGCCAGCAGGGGACAGGGCGAAACTGAAGCTTTCTTT. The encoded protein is CASRGQGETEAFF.

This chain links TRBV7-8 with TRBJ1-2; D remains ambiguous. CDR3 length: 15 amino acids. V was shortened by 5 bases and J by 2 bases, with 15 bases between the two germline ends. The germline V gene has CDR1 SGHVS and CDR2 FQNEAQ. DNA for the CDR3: TGTGCCAGCAGCCCCCAGACTACCGAGAACTATGGCTACACCTTC. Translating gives CASSPQTTENYGYTF.

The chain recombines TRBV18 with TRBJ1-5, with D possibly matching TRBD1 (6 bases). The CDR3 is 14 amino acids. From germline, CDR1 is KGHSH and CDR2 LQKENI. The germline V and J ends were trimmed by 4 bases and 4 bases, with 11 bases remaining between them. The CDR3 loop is CASSLQGGNQPQHF. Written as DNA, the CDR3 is TGTGCCAGCTCACTCCAAGGGGGGAATCAGCCCCAGCATTTT.

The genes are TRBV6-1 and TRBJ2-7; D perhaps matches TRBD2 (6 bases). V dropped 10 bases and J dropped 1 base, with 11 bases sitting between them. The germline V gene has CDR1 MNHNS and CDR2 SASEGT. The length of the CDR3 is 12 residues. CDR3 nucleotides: TGTGCCACCGGGCGGGGATCCTACGAGCAGTACTTC. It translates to CATGRGSYEQYF.

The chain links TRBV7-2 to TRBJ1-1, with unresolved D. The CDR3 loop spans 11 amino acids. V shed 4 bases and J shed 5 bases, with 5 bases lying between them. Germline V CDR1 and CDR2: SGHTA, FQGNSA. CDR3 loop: CASSSLTEAFF. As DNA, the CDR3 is TGTGCCAGCAGCTCCTTGACTGAAGCTTTCTTT.

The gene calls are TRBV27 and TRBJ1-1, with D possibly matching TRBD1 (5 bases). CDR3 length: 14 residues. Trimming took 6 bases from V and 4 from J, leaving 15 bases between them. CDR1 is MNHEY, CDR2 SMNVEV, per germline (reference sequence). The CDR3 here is CASRSLGGGTEAFF. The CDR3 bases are TGTGCCAGCAGGTCCCTTGGGGGGGGCACTGAAGCTTTCTTT.

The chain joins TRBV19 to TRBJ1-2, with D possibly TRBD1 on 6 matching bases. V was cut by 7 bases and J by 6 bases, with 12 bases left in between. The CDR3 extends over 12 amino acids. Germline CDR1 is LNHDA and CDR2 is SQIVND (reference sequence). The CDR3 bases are TGTGCCAGTAACGGACAGACGCATGGCTACACCTTC. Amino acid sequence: CASNGQTHGYTF.

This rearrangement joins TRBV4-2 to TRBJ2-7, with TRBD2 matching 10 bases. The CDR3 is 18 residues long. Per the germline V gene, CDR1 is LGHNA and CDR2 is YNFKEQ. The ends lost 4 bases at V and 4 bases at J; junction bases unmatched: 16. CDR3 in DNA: TGTGCCAGCAGCCGAGAGAGGGCTAGCGGGAGACTTGGGTACGAGCAGTACTTC. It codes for CASSRERASGRLGYEQYF.